This T cell receptor beta chain was retrieved from a study of T cells in Graves' hyperthyroidism and ophthalmopathy. Every diagnosis used clinical symptoms, serum thyroxine and TRAb, thyroid ultrasound and orbital computed tomography. The source material, RNA transcripts, was used to amplify TCR beta CDR3 regions. TCR CDR3 regions were first amplified by RT-PCR with HTBI primers. One entry per CDR3 protein results from TCRdb running MiXCR on the multiplex PCR reads. The repertoire includes approximately 710,000 distinct CDR3 sequences, around 15% of them detected once, and around 15% sits in the top ten. The V gene end was trimmed by 7 bases and the J gene end by 10 bases; junction bases not matched to a gene: 16. CDR3 length equals 16 residues. Germline loops: CDR1 KGHDR, CDR2 SFDVKD.

Sequenced sample: blood. The origin of this receptor is a man aged 50 to 60 with Graves' hyperthyroidism. This chain links TRBV24-1 with TRBJ2-1, with TRBD2 matching 9 bases. CDR3 loop: CATSKPAGSGRGEQFF. In DNA, the CDR3 is TGTGCCACCAGCAAACCGGCGGGTAGCGGGAGAGGGGAGCAGTTCTTC.